This is a list of T cell receptor beta chains from one sample in a study of T cell responses to AZD1222 COVID-19 vaccine. Only in-frame clones appear in the TCRdb table, and some are missing; sequencing was by immunoSEQ multiplex PCR. The data hold about 100,000 clones, with nearly 95% observed a single time. The sample was peripheral blood, taken on day 0 of AZD1222 vaccination. The receptors come from an adult in good health. Both conserved end residues are part of each CDR3. A D gene is named only where the DNA matches it firmly. For some rows the clone size is stated as once, few or many, or as a class when expanded; others skip it.

>TRBJ1-1|TRBV7-3|13|.|.
CASSLSGNTEAFF
TGTGCCAGCAGCTTAAGCGGGAACACTGAAGCTTTCTTT
>TRBJ2-7|TRBV6-5|15|TRBD1|.
CASRGDSLSAYEQYF
TGTGCCAGCAGAGGGGACAGTCTTTCCGCCTACGAGCAGTACTTC
>TRBJ1-1|TRBV25-1|13|.|.
CASSLGRTTEAFF
TGTGCCAGCAGCCTGGGACGGACCACTGAAGCTTTCTTT
>TRBJ2-1|TRBV10-3|15|.|.
CAITKELVAYNEQFF
TGTGCCATCACCAAAGAACTGGTGGCCTACAATGAGCAGTTCTTC
>TRBJ1-2|TRBV29-1|9|.|.
CSVNSGYTF
TGCAGCGTTAACAGCGGCTACACCTTC
>TRBJ2-7|TRBV19|14|.|.
CASSLRPLGGEQYF
TGTGCCAGTAGTCTGCGTCCCTTAGGTGGCGAGCAGTACTTC
>TRBJ1-2|TRBV5-5|14|.|.
CASSLEEPSYGYTF
TGTGCCAGCAGCTTGGAGGAGCCATCCTATGGCTACACCTTC
>TRBJ2-3|TRBV28|12|.|.
CASSLVTDTQYF
TGTGCCAGCAGTTTGGTCACAGATACGCAGTATTTT
>TRBJ1-2|TRBV28|14|.|.
CASRTQGRGDGYTF
TGTGCCAGCAGAACACAGGGCCGCGGGGATGGCTACACCTTC
>TRBJ2-2|TRBV7-8|14|.|few
CASSFRTDSGELFF
TGTGCCAGCAGCTTCCGGACCGACTCCGGGGAGCTGTTTTTT
>TRBJ1-3|TRBV29-1|13|.|.
CSVDGDSGNTIYF
TGCAGCGTTGACGGCGACAGCGGAAACACCATATATTTT
>TRBJ2-5|TRBV28|15|.|.
CASSFGTQNGETQYF
TGTGCCAGCAGTTTTGGGACTCAAAACGGGGAGACCCAGTACTTC
>TRBJ1-3|TRBV28|12|.|.
CASSLGGNTIYF
TGTGCCAGCAGTCTTGGGGGAAACACCATATATTTT
>TRBJ1-1|TRBV10-3|15|TRBD1|once
CAVSIPGQGASEAFF
TGTGCCGTCTCCATACCGGGACAGGGGGCATCAGAAGCTTTCTTT
>TRBJ2-1|TRBV5-1|16|TRBD2|.
CASSLGGTSGSNEQFF
TGCGCCAGCAGCTTGGGTGGGACTAGCGGGAGTAATGAGCAGTTCTTC
>TRBJ1-2|TRBV25-1|13|TRBD1|few
CASSPGQGYGYTF
TGTGCCAGCAGCCCGGGACAGGGCTATGGCTACACCTTC
>TRBJ1-6|TRBV28|12|.|once
CASSRSDSPLHF
TGTGCCAGCAGCCGAAGTGATTCACCCCTCCACTTT
>TRBJ2-1|TRBV24-1|15|.|.
CATSDPTLVGDEQFF
TGTGCCACCAGTGATCCGACACTAGTTGGGGATGAGCAGTTCTTC
>TRBJ1-4|TRBV30|14|TRBD1|.
CAWSLTGGREKLFF
TGTGCCTGGAGTCTAACAGGGGGTCGGGAAAAACTGTTTTTT
>TRBJ2-7|TRBV6-5|14|TRBD2|.
CASSRLAGVYEQYF
TGTGCCAGCAGCCGACTAGCGGGAGTTTACGAGCAGTACTTC
>TRBJ2-1|TRBV4-1|13|.|.
CASSQQYYNEQFF
TGCGCCAGCAGCCAACAGTACTACAATGAGCAGTTCTTC
>TRBJ1-2|TRBV2|13|.|.
CASTHLVNYGYTF
TGTGCCAGCACCCACTTAGTTAACTATGGCTACACCTTC
>TRBJ1-1|TRBV4-1|14|.|.
CASSRGHTNTEAFF
TGCGCCAGCAGCCGAGGACATACGAACACTGAAGCTTTCTTT
>TRBJ1-1|TRBV5-1|14|TRBD1|.
CASSSQTGGTEAFF
TGCGCCAGCAGCTCCCAAACAGGGGGCACTGAAGCTTTCTTT
>TRBJ1-6|TRBV6-5|15|TRBD1|.
CASSYRQGGRSPLHF
TGTGCCAGCAGTTACCGACAGGGGGGTAGGTCACCCCTCCACTTT
>TRBJ2-3|TRBV6-5|14|.|.
CASRRDGGTDTQYF
TGTGCCAGCAGGAGGGACGGAGGCACAGATACGCAGTATTTT
>TRBJ1-2|TRBV24-1|14|.|.
CATSDRTNGYGYTF
TGTGCCACCAGTGATAGAACAAATGGCTATGGCTACACCTTC
>TRBJ2-7|TRBV7-9|15|TRBD2|.
CASSDRLAGKYEQYF
TGTGCCAGCAGCGACCGACTAGCGGGCAAATACGAGCAGTACTTC
>TRBJ2-7|TRBV28|12|.|.
CASSLDSYEQYF
TGTGCCAGCAGTTTGGACTCATACGAGCAGTACTTC
>TRBJ2-6|TRBV10-2|18|.|.
CASITGEWGPSGANVLTF
TGCGCCAGCATAACGGGCGAGTGGGGGCCCTCTGGGGCCAACGTCCTGACTTTC
>TRBJ2-5|TRBV6-5|11|.|.
CASSYKLSQYF
TGTGCCAGCAGTTACAAGTTGTCCCAGTACTTC
>TRBJ2-1|TRBV7-9|15|.|once
CASSLAIREGDEQFF
TGTGCCAGCAGCTTAGCCATACGGGAAGGCGATGAGCAGTTCTTC
>TRBJ1-1|TRBV30|14|.|.
CAWHRSPMNAEAFF
TGTGCCTGGCATAGGTCTCCGATGAACGCTGAAGCTTTCTTT
>TRBJ1-2|TRBV4-2|13|.|.
CASSQGNDYGYTF
TGTGCCAGCAGCCAGGGGAATGACTATGGCTACACCTTC
>TRBJ2-2|TRBV7-3|14|.|few
CASSLDRNTGELFF
TGTGCCAGCAGCTTAGACAGAAACACCGGGGAGCTGTTTTTT
>TRBJ2-3|TRBV4-2|19|TRBD2|.
CASSPGQGLAGVGTDTQYF
TGTGCCAGCAGCCCAGGACAGGGCCTAGCGGGAGTGGGCACAGATACGCAGTATTTT
>TRBJ2-1|TRBV29-1|14|TRBD2|once
CSVTSGRSYNEQFF
TGCAGCGTAACTAGCGGGAGGTCCTACAATGAGCAGTTCTTC
>TRBJ2-3|TRBV5-1|18|TRBD2|.
CASSLELAGGDMADTQYF
TGCGCCAGCAGCTTGGAGCTAGCGGGAGGGGATATGGCAGATACGCAGTATTTT
>TRBJ2-7|TRBV11-2|16|.|.
CASSLEGAPLTYEQYF
TGTGCCAGCAGCTTAGAGGGGGCCCCACTTACCTACGAGCAGTACTTC
>TRBJ2-3|TRBV28|11|.|.
CASTEVDTQYF
TGTGCCAGCACCGAGGTGGATACGCAGTATTTT
>TRBJ2-3|TRBV7-9|14|TRBD2|.
CASSLGLAGDTQYF
TGTGCCAGCAGCTTAGGGCTAGCGGGAGATACGCAGTATTTT
>TRBJ2-1|TRBV5-1|13|.|.
CASSFGGGNEQFF
TGCGCCAGCAGCTTTGGGGGTGGCAATGAGCAGTTCTTC
>TRBJ1-1|TRBV5-4|14|.|.
CASSLAGRYTEAFF
TGTGCCAGCAGCTTGGCCGGGAGGTACACTGAAGCTTTCTTT
>TRBJ1-6|TRBV2|13|.|few
CASSEIARSPLHF
TGTGCCAGCAGTGAAATAGCCCGTTCACCCCTCCACTTT
>TRBJ2-2|TRBV19|14|TRBD2|.
CASKGLAGTGELFF
TGTGCCAGTAAGGGGCTAGCGGGGACCGGGGAGCTGTTTTTT
>TRBJ2-3|TRBV2|14|TRBD2|.
CASSFSGSSDTQYF
TGTGCCAGCAGTTTCAGCGGGAGTTCGGATACGCAGTATTTT
>TRBJ2-7|TRBV28|16|.|.
CASSGSLPSTYYEQYF
TGTGCCAGCAGTGGGTCTCTCCCTAGTACCTACTACGAGCAGTACTTC
>TRBJ1-4|TRBV28|13|.|.
CASSRDPNEKLFF
TGTGCCAGCAGTCGGGACCCTAATGAAAAACTGTTTTTT
>TRBJ1-1|TRBV28|12|.|.
CASRFQGTEAFF
TGTGCCAGCAGATTCCAGGGCACTGAAGCTTTCTTT
>TRBJ2-2|TRBV19|12|.|.
CASSLRTGELFF
TGTGCCAGTAGTCTCCGAACCGGGGAGCTGTTTTTT
>TRBJ1-4|TRBV28|12|TRBD1|.
CAHRDRVGKLFF
TGTGCCCACCGGGACAGGGTCGGAAAACTGTTTTTT
>TRBJ1-6|TRBV2|12|.|.
CASSAGDSPLHF
TGTGCCAGCAGTGCCGGAGATTCACCCCTCCACTTT
>TRBJ2-3|TRBV5-1|14|.|.
CASSLGMSLGTQYF
TGCGCCAGCAGCTTGGGAATGTCTCTAGGTACGCAGTATTTT
>TRBJ1-5|TRBV5-8|12|.|.
CASSLDGTTQHF
TGTGCCAGCAGCTTGGACGGGACCACCCAGCATTTT
>TRBJ2-1|TRBV5-5|17|.|.
CASSLIIGGGSYNEQFF
TGTGCCAGCAGCTTGATTATTGGCGGAGGGTCCTACAATGAGCAGTTCTTC
>TRBJ1-2|TRBV30|11|.|.
CAWRRAYGYTF
TGTGCCTGGAGGAGGGCCTATGGCTACACCTTC